This entry concerns a single T cell receptor (beta chain). Molecular barcoding with unique molecular identifiers was used for the TCRbeta library. Each CDR3 protein gets one entry after TCRdb re-called the PCR reads with MiXCR. Of 250,000 to 350,000 distinct CDR3 sequences detected, over 8% appear once; the ten largest clones hold around 9.1%. These data belong to a study of T-cell reconstitution after alpha-beta-depleted transplantation in children. This CDR3 region has 16 residues. The V and J genes are TRBV21-1 and TRBJ1-1. TRBV21-1 is recorded as a pseudogene. Sequenced here: PBMCs from the stem cell graft donor, sampled from the stem cell graft. The TCR originated in a human donor who donated a stem cell graft to a child with SCID. CDR3 DNA sequence: TGTGCCAGCAGCAGTATAGGCAGCAGACAGAACACTGAAGCTTTCTTT. Encoded protein: CASSSIGSRQNTEAFF.